This T cell receptor beta chain stems from a study of T cell responses to AZD1222 COVID-19 vaccine. Sequencing used immunoSEQ multiplex PCR; TCRdb keeps in-frame clones, though not all of them. The sample contains under 90,000 clones, roughly 88% of which appear only once. CDR3 length equals 15 residues. Trimming cost V 0 bases and J 2 bases, with 6 bases left between them. The germline CDR1 and CDR2 sequences are SGDLS and YYNGEE. Remarks on this clone: The antigen remains undetermined.

General study findings and limits: Donors skewed white British and female; clonal diversity was possibly underestimated. Baseline seropositivity characterized only six or seven AZD1222 recipients.

The chain links TRBV9 to TRBJ1-6; D is unclear. Here the sequenced sample was peripheral blood, taken 28 days after the second AZD1222 dose. The TCR sequence derives from an adult who received the AZD1222 COVID-19 vaccine. The CDR3 DNA reads TGTGCCAGCAGCGTAGGGGTGACCTATAATTCACCCCTCCACTTT. It specifies CASSVGVTYNSPLHF.